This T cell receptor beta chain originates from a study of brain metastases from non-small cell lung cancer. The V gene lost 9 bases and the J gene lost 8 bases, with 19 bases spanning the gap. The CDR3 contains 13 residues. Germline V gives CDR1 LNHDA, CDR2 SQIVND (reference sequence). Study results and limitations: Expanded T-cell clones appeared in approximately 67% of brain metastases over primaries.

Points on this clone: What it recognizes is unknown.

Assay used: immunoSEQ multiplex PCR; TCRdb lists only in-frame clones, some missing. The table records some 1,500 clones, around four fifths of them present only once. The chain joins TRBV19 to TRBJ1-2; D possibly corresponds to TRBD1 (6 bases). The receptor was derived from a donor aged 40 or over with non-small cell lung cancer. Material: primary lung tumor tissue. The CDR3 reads CASHHRAQGGYTF. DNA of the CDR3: TGTGCCAGCCACCACAGGGCCCAGGGAGGCTACACCTTC.